This entry is about one T cell receptor (beta chain). CDR1 SNHLY and CDR2 FYNNEI come from the germline V gene. V gave up 0 bases and J gave up 5 bases, with 8 bases separating them. The CDR3 is 15 amino acids. This entry comes from a study of cytomegalovirus exposure and HLA in healthy donors. Study-wide context: A later analysis reported the 130 or so validation repertoires used the same platform as the 500 to 800 first-cohort repertoires.

The table came from immunoSEQ multiplex PCR; TCRdb's copy has only in-frame clones and leaves some out. The sample contains 100,000 to 150,000 clones, approximately 94% of which appear only once. V is TRBV2 and J is TRBJ2-6, with no clear D. Material: PBMCs. The TCR sequence derives from a woman younger than 35 in good health and CMV-seronegative. The CDR3 DNA follows: TGTGCCAGCAGTGAAGCTGGGCGTTGGGCCAACGTCCTGACTTTC. Protein product: CASSEAGRWANVLTF.